This paragraph covers one TCR beta chain sequence. Its antigen is unidentified. The data were produced by immunoSEQ multiplex PCR, yet TCRdb's version contains in-frame clones alone and is incomplete. The table lists around 130,000 clones, around 89% of them singletons. This entry is derived from a study of T cell responses to AZD1222 COVID-19 vaccine. Study results and limitations: Spike-specific TCR breadth and depth grew following two AZD1222 doses.

The CDR3 spans 15 residues. Trimming cost V 5 bases and J 5 bases, with 17 bases left between them. Looked up from germline, CDR1 is SGHTA and CDR2 is FQGTGA. The rearrangement uses TRBV7-3 and TRBJ2-3; D assignment may be TRBD1 or TRBD2 (6 bases each). This specimen was peripheral blood, taken on day 0 of AZD1222 vaccination. This receptor was identified in an adult in good health. This chain's CDR3 is CASSRSGGGGDTQYF. CDR3 nucleotides: TGTGCCAGCAGCCGTAGCGGAGGGGGTGGAGATACGCAGTATTTT.